This T cell receptor (beta chain) originates from a study of T cells after yellow fever vaccination. MiXCR was run by TCRdb on the 5' RACE reads, yielding one entry per CDR3 protein. The table has around 320,000 distinct CDR3 sequences, 3.5% to 5% seen once. The table lists this clonotype with many counts. The sample consisted of PBMCs, taken 15 days after the yellow fever booster vaccination. The source of this sequence is a man aged 18 to 30 who received the YFV17D yellow fever vaccine.

Here the CDR3 reads CASSFGAGSKTEAFF. The DNA of the CDR3 is TGTGCCAGCAGTTTCGGGGCAGGGAGTAAGACTGAAGCTTTCTTT. The rearrangement links TRBV12-3 or TRBV12-4 to TRBJ1-1; weak D call: TRBD1 (5 bases). V dropped 3 bases and J dropped 5 bases, with 16 bases sitting between them. The CDR3 consists of 15 residues.